The 16 T cell receptor beta chains below all came from one sample that was sequenced in a study of neoadjuvant anti-PD-1 for oral cavity cancer. Clones were sequenced by immunoSEQ multiplex PCR, and TCRdb holds only the in-frame ones, with some missing. The profile shows about 72,000 clones, 83% of them singletons. The specimen comprised PBMCs, sampled before nivolumab (anti-PD-1) treatment. These receptors originate from a person aged 35-79 years with oral cavity squamous cell carcinoma.

This clone was found a few times. The J gene is TRBJ2-7, the V gene TRBV6-1; perhaps D is TRBD1 or TRBD2 (6 bases each). The CDR3 sequence is 18 residues long. CDR1 MNHNS and CDR2 SASEGT come from the germline V gene. V gave up 4 bases and J gave up 0 bases, with 22 bases separating them. The CDR3 nucleotides are TGTGCCAGCAGTGCCGTCCGGGGGCTTCGACTGAGCTCCTACGAGCAGTACTTC. Protein: CASSAVRGLRLSSYEQYF.

V and J are TRBV6-5 and TRBJ2-2; a weak D match, TRBD2 (5 bases). There are 13 residues in the CDR3. Trimming left V 6 bases short and J 8 bases short, with 13 bases between. Germline V CDR1 and CDR2: MNHEY, SVGAGI. The CDR3 DNA sequence: TGTGCCAGCAGCTATAACCGGAGGGGGGAGCTGTTTTTT. This translates into CASSYNRRGELFF.

CDR3 sequence: CASSPRGQGSPNEKLFF. For the CDR3, the DNA is TGTGCCAGCAGCCCAAGGGGGCAGGGCTCCCCTAATGAAAAACTGTTTTTT. V gene TRBV9 combines with J gene TRBJ1-4; TRBD1 matches 7 bases. CDR3 length: 17 residues. The V segment lost 4 bases and the J segment 3 bases; nucleotides outside the gene matches: 12. The germline V gene has CDR1 SGDLS and CDR2 YYNGEE.

The chain joins TRBV27 to TRBJ2-7; 7 positions match TRBD1. The CDR3 runs to 14 residues. V was pared by 4 bases and J by 5 bases, with 8 bases of the junction left unmatched. The germline V gene has CDR1 MNHEY and CDR2 SMNVEV (reference sequence). The CDR3 spells CASSYQGVKNEQYF. The CDR3 region has the DNA TGTGCCAGCAGTTATCAGGGGGTGAAGAACGAGCAGTACTTC.

Only one count was recorded for this clone. The chain joins TRBV27 to TRBJ2-7; perhaps TRBD2 as D (6 bases). Per germline, CDR1 MNHEY and CDR2 SMNVEV (reference sequence). The CDR3 has 16 residues. The ends were cut back, 5 bases at V and 6 bases at J, with 23 bases in the middle. This CDR3 is CASSPGSGRPFGEQYF. The CDR3 region has the DNA TGTGCCAGCAGTCCTGGATCAGGGAGGCCCTTTGGCGAGCAGTACTTC.

The table lists this clone with a count of one. CDR3 nucleotides: TGTGCCAGGGATGACAGCCTGCGGGGAAACATTCAGTACTTC. Translated, it gives CARDDSLRGNIQYF. The V and J genes are TRBV27 and TRBJ2-4; TRBD2 is a possible D gene (6 bases). The V and J ends lost 9 bases and 6 bases respectively, with 18 bases between them. This CDR3 is 14 amino acids long. CDR1 and CDR2 from the germline V gene are MNHEY and SMNVEV (reference sequence).

This clone was observed a handful of times. The J gene is TRBJ2-2, the V gene TRBV7-3; the match to TRBD2 covers 9 bases. The CDR3 runs to 14 residues. V lost 6 bases, J lost 7 bases, and 6 bases stayed unmatched. Per the germline V gene, CDR1 is SGHTA and CDR2 is FQGTGA. The CDR3 sequence: CASSQGLARGELFF. CDR3 nucleotides: TGTGCCAGCAGTCAGGGACTAGCCCGCGGGGAGCTGTTTTTT.

The genes are TRBV6-5 and TRBJ1-2; TRBD1 aligns across 7 bases. Germline lookup yields CDR1 MNHEY and CDR2 SVGAGI. Unmatched junction bases numbered 6, after V lost 6 bases and J lost 5 bases. This CDR3 spans 13 amino acids. The CDR3 spells CASRAAGGYGYTF. CDR3 in DNA: TGTGCCAGCAGAGCGGCAGGGGGATATGGCTACACCTTC.

This sequence joins TRBV11-2 and TRBJ1-2; D gene ambiguous. V was cut by 5 bases and J by 3 bases, with 16 bases left in between. The CDR3 spans 15 residues. Germline V gives CDR1 SGHAT, CDR2 FQNNGV. The CDR3 reads CASSPRRVQDYGYTF. Written as DNA, the CDR3 is TGTGCCAGCAGCCCTAGAAGGGTCCAAGACTATGGCTACACCTTC.

The CDR3: CASMREWAGELFF. For the CDR3, the DNA is TGTGCCAGCATGAGGGAGTGGGCTGGGGAGCTGTTTTTT. The rearrangement uses TRBV2 and TRBJ2-2, with D possibly TRBD2 on 5 matching bases. CDR1 SNHLY and CDR2 FYNNEI come from the germline V gene. This CDR3 comprises 13 residues. The V end was cut by 7 bases, the J end by 8 bases, with 14 bases between.

This sequence joins TRBV4-1 and TRBJ1-5, with D perhaps matching TRBD1 (5 bases). The CDR3 runs to 15 residues. The V end was cut by 0 bases, the J end by 4 bases, with 10 bases between. Germline loops: CDR1 MGHRA, CDR2 YSYEKL. Here the CDR3 reads CASSQDLRGNQPQHF. The CDR3 bases are TGCGCCAGCAGCCAAGATTTGCGGGGGAATCAGCCCCAGCATTTT.

This chain joins TRBV28 and TRBJ1-1; no reliable D call. This CDR3 has 12 residues. CDR1 and CDR2 (germline): MDHEN, SYDVKM. Deletions cut 2 bases from V and 3 bases from J, with 4 bases between. The CDR3 nucleotides read TGTGCCAGCAGTTTACTAGACACTGAAGCTTTCTTT. As protein: CASSLLDTEAFF.

V usage is TRBV19 and J usage is TRBJ1-1, with D possibly being TRBD1 (5 bases). The CDR3 runs 15 residues. Germline V lookup: CDR1 LNHDA, CDR2 SQIVND (reference sequence). V was pared by 5 bases and J by 0 bases, with 13 bases between. The CDR3 DNA follows: TGTGCCAGTAGTGGCAACCAGGGAATGAACACTGAAGCTTTCTTT. This gives the protein CASSGNQGMNTEAFF.

V usage is TRBV6-1 and J usage is TRBJ2-7, with 10 bases aligning to TRBD1. The ends lost 3 bases at V and 4 bases at J; junction bases unmatched: 6. This CDR3 is 15 amino acids long. Looked up from germline, CDR1 is MNHNS and CDR2 is SASEGT. For the CDR3, the DNA is TGTGCCAGCAGTGATATGGGACAGGGGCAATACGAGCAGTACTTC. This gives the protein CASSDMGQGQYEQYF.

V is TRBV10-1 and J is TRBJ2-1; 8 bases match TRBD2. The CDR3 is made up of 16 amino acids. With 3 bases clipped from V and 6 bases from J, the junction kept 10 bases outside the gene matches. Per germline, CDR1 WNHNN and CDR2 SYGVQD (reference sequence). The CDR3 DNA reads as TGCGCCAGCAGTGATCTGTCGGGAGGGGTCAGCAATGAGCAGTTCTTC. Its protein is CASSDLSGGVSNEQFF.

The V and J genes are TRBV19 and TRBJ2-7; the D gene could be TRBD1 or TRBD2 (5 bases each). Germline CDR1 and CDR2: LNHDA and SQIVND (reference sequence). The CDR3 is 17 amino acids. Trimming took off 0 bases at V and 0 bases at J, with 15 bases between the two ends. CDR3 DNA: TGTGCCAGTAGTATAGATGGGCCCGGGACCAACTCCTACGAGCAGTACTTC. This codes for CASSIDGPGTNSYEQYF. Using reference TRBV19 and TRBJ2-7 for the parts outside the CDR3, the full variable domain is DGGITQSPKYLFRKEGQNVTLSCEQNLNHDAMYWYRQDPGQGLRLIYYSQIVNDFQKGDIAEGYSVSREKKESFPLTVTSAQKNPTAFYLCASSIDGPGTNSYEQYFGPGTRLTVT.